This T cell receptor (beta chain) was obtained from a study of shared clonotypes between healthy human individuals (TCRdb year 2020). With regard to the full study: A few men and a couple of women, aged 18 to 49 years, made up the cohort. For each donor, CD4 naive and CD4 memory were each given three plates, CD8 naive was given two plates, and CD8 memory was given one plate. Blood TCR repertoires of a handful of healthy adults were deeply sequenced to estimate repertoire size and the extent of clonotype sharing between individuals. Libraries were prepared and TCR repertoires were sequenced by different laboratories using diverse techniques, in order to increase sequencing depth and limit assay-specific biases. Between about 0.85 and 9.5 billion PBMCs per donor were obtained by leukapheresis.

General findings and caveats noted by the study authors: The small number of donors limited the genetic and exposure-history diversity represented. Naive subsets generally had larger estimated clonotype richness than memory subsets did. Sampling was restricted to blood, and TCR repertoires in tissues likely differ from the TCR repertoires found in blood. When a handful of donors were compared, the shared fraction of clonotypes was 5% to 6.5% for naive CD4, 3.5% for naive CD8, roughly 2.5% for memory CD4, and 0.35% to 0.4% for memory CD8. Rarefaction of sorted-subset datasets indicated incomplete sequencing despite the large sequencing depth. Pairwise subsampling indicated that sequencing depth was expected to affect the degree of clonotype sharing among donors. Higher generation probabilities were observed for clonotypes shared by all four sorted-subset donors than for non-shared clonotypes.

Concerning this clone itself: The target of this receptor is not known. No much larger clone is present one base from it, and per-base qualities are unavailable.

Healthy HIV-negative adults with no recently reported acute infections or vaccinations were included as donors. All donors were Caucasian adults living in Nashville, Tennessee, USA. CD4+ T cells were enriched through magnetic negative selection, after which naive cells were positively selected on CD45RA and the remaining negative fraction served as the memory subset. Blood was collected by leukapheresis, and PBMCs were isolated by Ficoll-Histopaque density gradient centrifugation and then cryopreserved in liquid nitrogen vapor phase. Purity and quantity of every magnetically sorted T cell population were checked by analytical flow cytometry. Genomic DNA was isolated from every sorted fraction and measured by UV absorbance on a Nanodrop 2000c. V loses 3 bases of germline sequence and J loses 6 bases, and the interval between the two ends is 15 bases. Its CDR3 holds 15 amino acids, cysteine through phenylalanine. CDR3 DNA is the only sequence kept; it has 45 bases, read in frame from the first base. Reading the germline V gene gives CDR1 SGHRS and CDR2 YFSETQ.

TCR CDR3 regions were amplified from genomic DNA by multiplex PCR using the deep immunoSEQ assay. Extracted genomic DNA from each cell subset was distributed evenly across all wells of several immunoSEQ 96-well plates, and each plate was treated as a replicate. For sorted subsets, each replicate PCR was loaded with about 0.2 ug genomic DNA, equivalent to 30,000 or so T cell genomes. Purified libraries were quantified with a Qubit 3.0 fluorometer, sized on a Bioanalyzer 2100, and re-quantified with the KAPA Library Quantification kit. Every immunoSEQ 96-well plate was sequenced on a separate single-read 150-cycle Illumina NextSeq 550 flow cell. From the authors' description of their analysis: Because the immunoSEQ output held only junctional sequences and lacked quality scores, the filtering could not match the filtering applied to full-length reads. Sequences were annotated with PyIR, a Python wrapper for IgBLAST v1.9, and V/J genes and CDR3 were assigned using IMGT germline references. Any read was removed if the V/J assignment was weak (E-value above 1e-6), the CDR3 was missing, or the read contained stop codons, out-of-frame junctions, or ambiguous translated residues. A V3J clonotype was defined by an identical inferred V gene, J gene, and CDR3 amino acid sequence. Percentage overlap between repertoires was computed as shared unique clonotypes divided by the size of the smaller repertoire. Richness of each repertoire was evaluated using RTK rarefaction, the Chao1 estimator, and Recon v2.1 estimates of unobserved clonotypes. Generation probabilities were computed with OLGA for all TCRbeta clonotypes obtained by the gDNA method from several donors. TCRdb re-hosts the immuneACCESS table, in-frame sequences only. Its copies lack some clones; in the studies checked, an unresolved V gene accounts for under half of them, and the cause for the rest is not known. From that table come the V and J calls and clone size; the DNA was used to work out D and trimming. This sample has roughly 2 million clones in its table, and 95% of those were observed once. The top ten clonotypes cover 0.1% to 0.15% of the sample.

The sequencing input was naive CD4+ T cells sorted from blood. The cell subset or site label on this specimen signifies: CD45RA+ positively selected. The chain uses TRBV5-1 and TRBJ2-2; TRBD1 might be the D gene, on 6 matching bases. The receptor's source is a man younger than 35 in good health. This receptor has the CDR3 CASSSPTGSPGELFF. The DNA sequence is TGCGCCAGCAGCTCACCTACAGGGTCGCCCGGGGAGCTGTTTTTT. The CDR3, completed at both ends by the reference TRBV5-1 and TRBJ2-2 genes, gives the full variable domain KAGVTQTPRYLIKTRGQQVTLSCSPISGHRSVSWYQQTPGQGLQFLFEYFSETQRNKGNFPGRFSGRQFSNSRSEMNVSTLELGDSALYLCASSSPTGSPGELFFGEGSRLTVL.